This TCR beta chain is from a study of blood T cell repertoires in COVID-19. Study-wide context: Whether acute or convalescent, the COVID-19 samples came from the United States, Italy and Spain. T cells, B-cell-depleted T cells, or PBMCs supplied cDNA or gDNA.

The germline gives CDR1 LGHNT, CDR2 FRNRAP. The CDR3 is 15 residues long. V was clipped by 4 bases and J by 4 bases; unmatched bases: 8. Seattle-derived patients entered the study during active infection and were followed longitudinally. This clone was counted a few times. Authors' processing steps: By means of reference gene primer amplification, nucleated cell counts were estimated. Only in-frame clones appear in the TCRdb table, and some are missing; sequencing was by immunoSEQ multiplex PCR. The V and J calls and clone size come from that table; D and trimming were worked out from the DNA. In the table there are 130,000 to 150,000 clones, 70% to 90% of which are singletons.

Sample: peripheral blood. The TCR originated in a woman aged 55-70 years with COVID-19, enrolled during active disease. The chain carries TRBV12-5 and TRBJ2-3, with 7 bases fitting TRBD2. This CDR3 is CASGSGGGVSDTQYF. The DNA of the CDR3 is TGTGCTAGTGGTTCGGGGGGTGGGGTTTCAGATACGCAGTATTTT.